A selection of T cell receptor beta chains follows, all from one sample in a study of spatial heterogeneity in lung cancer. TCRdb redid the calling of the 5' RACE reads with MiXCR, one entry per CDR3 protein. The table has about 38,000 distinct CDR3 sequences, 5.2% seen once. The sample in question was PBMCs, obtained at surgery. The receptor source for this set is a female donor with early-stage non-small cell lung cancer. CDR3s include the opening cysteine and the closing phenylalanine or tryptophan. The order of the fields is CDR3 length, V gene, clone size, J gene, D gene, CDR3 DNA, CDR3 protein. A D gene is named only where the DNA matches it firmly. Only some rows state a clone size, as once, few, many or a class for expanded clones.

14	TRBV7-2	-	TRBJ1-2	TRBD1	TGTGCCAGCAGCCTAGGTACAGGGGGCTATGGCTACACCTTC	CASSLGTGGYGYTF
16	TRBV29-1	many	TRBJ2-6	TRBD2	TGCAGCGTTGAGACTAGCGGTCTCAGTGGGGCCAACGTCCTGACTTTC	CSVETSGLSGANVLTF
11	TRBV7-9	few	TRBJ1-2	TRBD1	TGTGCCAGCGGGCGGGACAGCGGCTACACCTTC	CASGRDSGYTF
17	TRBV24-1	many	TRBJ2-3	-	TGTGCCACCAGTGATTTGGGGAGAGGAGGGAGCACAGATACGCAGTATTTT	CATSDLGRGGSTDTQYF
12	TRBV7-3	many	TRBJ2-3	-	TGTGCCAGCAGCGCCTATGGAGATACGCAGTATTTT	CASSAYGDTQYF
15	TRBV18	-	TRBJ1-1	TRBD1	TGTGCCAGCTCACCACAGGGGGCCACGAGCACTGAAGCTTTCTTT	CASSPQGATSTEAFF
14	TRBV5-6	-	TRBJ2-5	TRBD2	TGTGCCAGCAGCTTGCCCGCGGGGGGTGAGACCCAGTACTTC	CASSLPAGGETQYF
17	TRBV6-1	many	TRBJ1-5	TRBD1	TGTGCCAGCAGCTCCGAGACAGGGATGGGGAGCAATCAGCCCCAGCATTTT	CASSSETGMGSNQPQHF
15	TRBV19	many	TRBJ2-3	-	TGTGCCAGTAGTATTGACAGTCGCGCCGGGGATACGCAGTATTTT	CASSIDSRAGDTQYF
18	TRBV2	many	TRBJ2-4	TRBD2	TGTGCCAGCAGGAAACTAGCGGGGGGCCTTTCCGCCAAAAACATTCAGTACTTC	CASRKLAGGLSAKNIQYF
12	TRBV3-1	-	TRBJ2-3	-	TGTGCCAGCAGCCAAGACCCAGATACGCAGTATTTT	CASSQDPDTQYF
17	TRBV24-1	few	TRBJ2-1	TRBD2	TGTGCCACCAGTGATCCGAGACTAGCGGGGGCCATCAATGAGCAGTTCTTC	CATSDPRLAGAINEQFF
14	TRBV5-1	many	TRBJ2-7	TRBD1	TGCGCCAGCAGCCTACCGACAGGGTTCGACGAGCAGTACTTC	CASSLPTGFDEQYF
14	TRBV12-3/TRBV12-4	few	TRBJ2-7	TRBD1	TGTGCCAGCAGTCCTCAGGACAGGGGGCTCGAGCAGTACTTC	CASSPQDRGLEQYF
13	TRBV27	many	TRBJ2-7	-	TGTGCCAGCCGGAGGGGGGTTAGGTACGAGCAGTACTTC	CASRRGVRYEQYF
15	TRBV4-3	many	TRBJ2-3	-	TGCGCCAGCAGCCAAGATGCCAGGACCACAGATACGCAGTATTTT	CASSQDARTTDTQYF
12	TRBV28	-	TRBJ2-3	-	TGTGCCAGCGGAATAACCGGGGATACGCAGTATTTT	CASGITGDTQYF